This paragraph reports one T cell receptor (beta chain). This sample is part of a study of blood T cell repertoires in COVID-19. As for the study in general: Whether acute or convalescent, the COVID-19 samples came from the United States, Italy and Spain. Sources were T cells, B-cell-depleted T cells, or PBMCs; the material itself was cDNA or gDNA.

Study processing details: By means of reference gene primer amplification, nucleated cell counts were estimated. Only in-frame clones appear in the TCRdb table, and some are missing; sequencing was by immunoSEQ multiplex PCR. From that table come the V and J calls and clone size; the DNA was used to work out D and trimming. The sample lists hundreds of thousands of clones, about 88% seen once, with approximately 2% in the top ten. Membership in each cohort depended on participant-reported clinical history. Germline-derived CDR1 and CDR2 are SEHNR and FQNEAQ (reference sequence). CDR3 size: 14 residues. Trimming pared 2 bases from V and 8 bases from J, leaving 13 bases between.

The genes are TRBV7-9 and TRBJ2-1; D is possibly TRBD2 (5 bases). The specimen was PBMCs or T cells enriched from blood (not recorded which). The source is a woman aged 60-75 years in a cohort exposed to, infected with or recovered from COVID-19 (not recorded which). For the CDR3, the DNA is TGTGCCAGCAGCTTATCCGGGAAAGGTCATGAGCAGTTCTTC. The encoded protein is CASSLSGKGHEQFF.